One sample yielded the 13 T cell receptor beta chains listed below, sequenced in a study of T-cell reconstitution after alpha-beta-depleted transplantation in children. Unique molecular identifiers were incorporated when the TCRbeta library was constructed. Each CDR3 protein gets one entry after TCRdb re-called the PCR reads with MiXCR. Of 250,000 or so distinct CDR3 sequences in the sample, 6.5% to 9% were seen once. Sample: PBMCs, mostly from graft donor cells, taken 180 days after TCRalphabeta/CD19-depleted stem cell transplant. These receptors came from a male patient aged 10 to 17 who had a stem cell transplant for acute lymphoblastic leukemia, so the T cells may come from the graft donor.

This clonotype was seen repeatedly, ten times or more. The rearrangement uses TRBV18 and TRBJ1-3; the D is unclear. Germline values: CDR1 KGHSH, CDR2 LQKENI. V lost 3 bases, J lost 7 bases, and 22 bases lay in between. The CDR3 is 17 residues long. The CDR3 sequence: CASSPLSPVSPANTIYF. The CDR3 bases are TGTGCCAGCTCACCTTTGTCCCCAGTGTCTCCTGCGAACACCATATATTTT.

This clonotype was observed many times. The chain has TRBV5-1 and TRBJ2-1, with 9 bases lining up with TRBD2. There are 15 residues in the CDR3. CDR1 is SGHRS, CDR2 YFSETQ, per germline. The J segment lost 7 bases and the V segment lost 1 base, leaving 6 bases of the junction unmatched. The CDR3 DNA reads as TGCGCCAGCAGCTTGTCCGGGACTAGCTTGAATGAGCAGTTCTTC. Amino acids: CASSLSGTSLNEQFF.

Ten or more counts support this clonotype. This sequence joins TRBV7-2 and TRBJ2-5; D call uncertain. The length of the CDR3 is 16 residues. Looked up from germline, CDR1 is SGHTA and CDR2 is FQGNSA. The V gene lost 2 bases and the J gene lost 0 bases, with 13 bases spanning the gap. The CDR3 reads CASSLYTGVYQETQYF. The CDR3 nucleotides read TGTGCCAGCAGCTTATATACGGGCGTGTACCAAGAGACCCAGTACTTC.

At least ten counts were recorded for this clonotype. The CDR3 here is CSVAGTDLNTEAFF. The CDR3, as DNA: TGCAGCGTGGCCGGGACAGACCTTAACACTGAAGCTTTCTTT. The chain has TRBV29-1 and TRBJ1-1; 7 nucleotides match TRBD1. Germline V lookup: CDR1 SQVTM, CDR2 ANQGSEA. CDR3 size: 14 residues. The trim removed 6 bases at V and 2 bases at J, leaving 9 bases unmatched.

Of note for this clonotype: At one boundary the junction diverges from the germline segment, which might be a read error. The rearrangement links TRBV20-1 to TRBJ2-4, with a weak D call TRBD2 (5 bases). Germline V gene sequence: CDR1 DFQATT, CDR2 SNEGSKA (reference sequence). The length of the CDR3 is 16 residues. The CDR3 DNA is TGCAGTGCTAGAGATCTCAGGTCGCTAGCCAAAAACATTCATTACTTC. Translated, it gives CSARDLRSLAKNIHYF.

This clonotype came up many times. The chain links TRBV6-5 to TRBJ1-1; unclear D gene. From germline, CDR1 is MNHEY and CDR2 SVGAGI. Trimming shortened V by 4 bases and J by 3 bases, and 15 bases separated the two germline ends. CDR3 length: 15 residues. CDR3 DNA: TGTGCCAGCAGTTCCCCGTCTTCGGCGGACACTGAAGCTTTCTTT. Translation: CASSSPSSADTEAFF.

This clonotype occurred once. J is TRBJ1-1 and V is TRBV19, with TRBD1 matching over 7 bases. Germline V gene lookup returns CDR1 LNHDA and CDR2 SQIVND (reference sequence). The V and J ends lost 7 bases and 4 bases, in that order; junction bases with no gene match: 3. This CDR3 contains 12 residues. CDR3 nucleotide sequence: TGTGCCAGTACACAGGGGTTCACTGAAGCTTTCTTT. It codes for CASTQGFTEAFF.

This clonotype was detected only a few times. The rearrangement joins TRBV12-3 or TRBV12-4 to TRBJ2-1; D remains unclear. The CDR3 length is 18 residues. V was cut by 4 bases and J by 5 bases, with 24 bases left in between. The CDR3 sequence: CASSSRSLTVLPHNEQFF. Written as DNA, the CDR3 is TGTGCCAGCAGTTCGAGGTCCCTGACCGTACTCCCTCACAATGAGCAGTTCTTC.

This clonotype showed up many times. The chain combines TRBV10-3 with TRBJ2-1, with D perhaps matching TRBD1 (6 bases). This CDR3 comprises 11 residues. Germline-derived CDR1 and CDR2 are ENHRY and SYGVKD. Trimming pared 9 bases from V and 9 bases from J, leaving 12 bases between. The DNA of the CDR3 is TGTGCCATAGCCAGGGGAACTGAGCAGTTCTTC. Its translation: CAIARGTEQFF.

This clonotype has ten or more counts. This chain uses TRBV7-8 with TRBJ1-2; D ambiguous. V was clipped by 4 bases and J by 4 bases, with 13 bases between them. The germline V gene encodes CDR1 SGHVS and CDR2 FQNEAQ. The CDR3 consists of 14 residues. The CDR3 nucleotides read TGTGCCAGCAGCTCCCTGACGGGCGTCTATGGCTACACCTTC. Protein sequence: CASSSLTGVYGYTF.

Only a few counts were recorded for this clonotype. V gene TRBV4-3 combines with J gene TRBJ2-4, with no clear D. This CDR3 has 16 residues. The germline CDR1 and CDR2 sequences are LGHNA and YSLEER. Trimming took 0 bases from V and 7 from J, leaving 16 bases between them. CDR3 amino acids: CASSQDTSDLENIQYF. CDR3 bases: TGCGCCAGCAGCCAAGATACGTCGGACCTGGAGAACATTCAGTACTTC.

On this clonotype: The junction shows a germline mismatch at one end, possibly a read error. The rearrangement links TRBV12-3 or TRBV12-4 to TRBJ1-1, with D possibly TRBD1 on 5 matching bases. The CDR3 consists of 17 residues. CDR3 nucleotide sequence: TGTGCCAGCAGTTTCCGGAATTCCCTAAAGGGGAACACTGAAGCTTCCTTT. It specifies CASSFRNSLKGNTEASF.

Ten or more counts support this clonotype. The chain is built from TRBV7-9 and TRBJ2-3; D is uncertain. Trimming left V 3 bases short and J 2 bases short, with 15 bases between. Germline V lookup: CDR1 SEHNR, CDR2 FQNEAQ (reference sequence). The CDR3 has 16 residues. This CDR3 reads CASSFLRNPYTDTQYF. The CDR3 DNA follows: TGTGCCAGCAGCTTTTTAAGGAACCCTTACACAGATACGCAGTATTTT. The full variable domain, in which reference TRBV7-9 and TRBJ2-3 provide the parts outside the CDR3, is DTGVSQNPRHKITKRGQNVTFRCDPISEHNRLYWYRQTLGQGPEFLTYFQNEAQLEKSRLLSDRFSAERPKGSFSTLEIQRTEQGDSAMYLCASSFLRNPYTDTQYFGPGTRLTVL.